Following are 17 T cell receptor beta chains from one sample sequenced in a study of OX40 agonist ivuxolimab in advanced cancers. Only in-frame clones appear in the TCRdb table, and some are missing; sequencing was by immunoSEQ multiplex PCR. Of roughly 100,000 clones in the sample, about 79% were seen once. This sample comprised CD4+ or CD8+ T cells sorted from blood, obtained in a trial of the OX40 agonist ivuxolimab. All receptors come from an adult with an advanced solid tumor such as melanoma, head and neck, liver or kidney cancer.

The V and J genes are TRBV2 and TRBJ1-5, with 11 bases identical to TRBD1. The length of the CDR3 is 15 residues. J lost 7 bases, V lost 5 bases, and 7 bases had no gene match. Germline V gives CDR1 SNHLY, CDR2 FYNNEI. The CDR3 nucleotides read TGTGCCAGCAGTAAGGGACAGGGGGTTTGGCAGCCCCAGCATTTT. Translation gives CASSKGQGVWQPQHF.

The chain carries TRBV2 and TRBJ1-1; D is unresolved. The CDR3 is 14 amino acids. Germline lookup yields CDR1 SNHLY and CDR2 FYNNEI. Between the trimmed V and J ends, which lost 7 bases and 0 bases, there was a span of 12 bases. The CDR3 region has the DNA TGTGCCAGCATGCTCGGGTGGGTGAACACTGAAGCTTTCTTT. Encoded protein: CASMLGWVNTEAFF.

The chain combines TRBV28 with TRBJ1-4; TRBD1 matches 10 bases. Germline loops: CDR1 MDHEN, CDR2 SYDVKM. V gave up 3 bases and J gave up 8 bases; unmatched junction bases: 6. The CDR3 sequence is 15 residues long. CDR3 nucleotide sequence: TGTGCCAGCAGTTTCTCGGGACAGGGGTGGGAAAAACTGTTTTTT. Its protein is CASSFSGQGWEKLFF.

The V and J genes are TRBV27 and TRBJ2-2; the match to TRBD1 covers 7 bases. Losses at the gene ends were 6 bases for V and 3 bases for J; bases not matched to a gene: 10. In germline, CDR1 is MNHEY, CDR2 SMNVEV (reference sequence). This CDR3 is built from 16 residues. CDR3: CASRGAARGYTGELFF. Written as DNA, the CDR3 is TGTGCCAGCAGAGGGGCGGCCAGGGGGTACACCGGGGAGCTGTTTTTT.

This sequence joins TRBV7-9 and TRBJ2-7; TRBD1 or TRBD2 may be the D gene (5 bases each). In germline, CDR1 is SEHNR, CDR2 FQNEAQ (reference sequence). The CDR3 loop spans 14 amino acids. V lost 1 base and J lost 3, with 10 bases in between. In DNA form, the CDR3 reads TGTGCCAGCAGCTTAGAACGAGGGGTCTACGAGCAGTACTTC. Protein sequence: CASSLERGVYEQYF.

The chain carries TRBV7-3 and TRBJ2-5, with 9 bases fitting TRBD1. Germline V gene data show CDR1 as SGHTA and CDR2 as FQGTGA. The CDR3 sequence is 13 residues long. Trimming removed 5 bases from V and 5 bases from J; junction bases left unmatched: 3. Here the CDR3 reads CASSPGQGETQYF. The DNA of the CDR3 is TGTGCCAGCAGCCCAGGACAGGGGGAGACCCAGTACTTC.

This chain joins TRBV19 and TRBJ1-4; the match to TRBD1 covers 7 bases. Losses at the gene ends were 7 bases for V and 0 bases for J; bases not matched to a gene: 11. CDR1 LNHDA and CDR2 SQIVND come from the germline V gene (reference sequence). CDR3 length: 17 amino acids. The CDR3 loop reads CASTLGQRGATNEKLFF. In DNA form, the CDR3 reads TGTGCCAGTACTCTGGGACAGAGGGGGGCAACTAATGAAAAACTGTTTTTT. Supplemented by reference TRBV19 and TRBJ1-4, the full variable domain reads DGGITQSPKYLFRKEGQNVTLSCEQNLNHDAMYWYRQDPGQGLRLIYYSQIVNDFQKGDIAEGYSVSREKKESFPLTVTSAQKNPTAFYLCASTLGQRGATNEKLFFGSGTQLSVL.

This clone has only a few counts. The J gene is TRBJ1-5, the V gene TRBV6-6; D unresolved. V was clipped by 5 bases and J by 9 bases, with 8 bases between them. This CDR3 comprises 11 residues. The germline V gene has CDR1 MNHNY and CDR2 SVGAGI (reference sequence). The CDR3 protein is CASSPSGPQHF. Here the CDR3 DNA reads TGTGCCAGCAGTCCATCCGGGCCCCAGCATTTT.

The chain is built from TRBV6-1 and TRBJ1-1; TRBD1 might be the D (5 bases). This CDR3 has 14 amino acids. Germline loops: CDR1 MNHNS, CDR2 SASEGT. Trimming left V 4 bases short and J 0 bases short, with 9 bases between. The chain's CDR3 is CASSAQDMNTEAFF. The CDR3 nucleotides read TGTGCCAGCAGTGCACAGGACATGAACACTGAAGCTTTCTTT.

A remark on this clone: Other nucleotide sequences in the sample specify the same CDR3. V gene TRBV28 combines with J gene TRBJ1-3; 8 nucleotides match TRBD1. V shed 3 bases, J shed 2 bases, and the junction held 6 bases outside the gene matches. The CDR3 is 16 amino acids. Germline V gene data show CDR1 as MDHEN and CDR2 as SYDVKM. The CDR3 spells CASSFRTGRTGNTIYF. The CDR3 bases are TGTGCCAGCAGTTTCCGGACAGGGAGGACTGGAAACACCATATATTTT.

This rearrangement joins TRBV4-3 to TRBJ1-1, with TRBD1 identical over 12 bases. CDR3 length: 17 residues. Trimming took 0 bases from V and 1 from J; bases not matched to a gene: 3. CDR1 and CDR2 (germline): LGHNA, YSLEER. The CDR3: CASSQEGQGAPNTEAFF. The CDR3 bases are TGCGCCAGCAGCCAAGAGGGACAGGGGGCGCCGAACACTGAAGCTTTCTTT.

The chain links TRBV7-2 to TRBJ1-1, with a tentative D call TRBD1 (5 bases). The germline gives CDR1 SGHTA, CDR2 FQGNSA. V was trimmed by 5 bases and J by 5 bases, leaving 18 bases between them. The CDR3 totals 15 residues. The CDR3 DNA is TGTGCCAGCAGCCGCGAGGGAGGGGTTCGAACTGAAGCTTTCTTT. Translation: CASSREGGVRTEAFF.

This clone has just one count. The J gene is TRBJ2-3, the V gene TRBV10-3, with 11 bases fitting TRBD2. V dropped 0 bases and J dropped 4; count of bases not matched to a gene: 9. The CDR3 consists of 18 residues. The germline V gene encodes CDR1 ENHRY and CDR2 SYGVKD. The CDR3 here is CAISESMASGGSADTQYF. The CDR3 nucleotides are TGTGCCATCAGTGAGTCTATGGCTAGCGGGGGGTCCGCAGATACGCAGTATTTT.

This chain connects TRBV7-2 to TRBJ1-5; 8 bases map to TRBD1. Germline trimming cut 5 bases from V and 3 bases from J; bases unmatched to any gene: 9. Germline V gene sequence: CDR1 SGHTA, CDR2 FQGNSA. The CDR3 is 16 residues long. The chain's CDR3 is CASSPHPTGDNQPQHF. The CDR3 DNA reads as TGTGCCAGCAGCCCCCACCCGACAGGGGACAATCAGCCCCAGCATTTT.

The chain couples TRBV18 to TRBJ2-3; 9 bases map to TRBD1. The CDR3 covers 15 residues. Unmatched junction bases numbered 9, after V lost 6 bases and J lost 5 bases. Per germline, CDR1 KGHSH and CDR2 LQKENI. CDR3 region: CASSEAGQGKDTQYF. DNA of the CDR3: TGTGCCAGCTCCGAGGCAGGACAGGGGAAAGATACGCAGTATTTT.

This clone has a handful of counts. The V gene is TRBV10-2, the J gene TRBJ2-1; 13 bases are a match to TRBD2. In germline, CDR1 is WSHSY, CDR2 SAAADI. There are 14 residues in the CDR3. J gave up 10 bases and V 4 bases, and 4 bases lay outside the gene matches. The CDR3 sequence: CASSALAGGSEQFF. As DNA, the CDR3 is TGCGCCAGCAGTGCACTAGCGGGAGGGAGCGAGCAGTTCTTC.

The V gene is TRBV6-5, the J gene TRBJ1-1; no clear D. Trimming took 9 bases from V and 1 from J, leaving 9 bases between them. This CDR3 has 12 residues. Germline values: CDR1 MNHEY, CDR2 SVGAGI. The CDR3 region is CASSRGNTEAFF. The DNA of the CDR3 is TGTGCCAGTTCACGTGGGAACACTGAAGCTTTCTTT.